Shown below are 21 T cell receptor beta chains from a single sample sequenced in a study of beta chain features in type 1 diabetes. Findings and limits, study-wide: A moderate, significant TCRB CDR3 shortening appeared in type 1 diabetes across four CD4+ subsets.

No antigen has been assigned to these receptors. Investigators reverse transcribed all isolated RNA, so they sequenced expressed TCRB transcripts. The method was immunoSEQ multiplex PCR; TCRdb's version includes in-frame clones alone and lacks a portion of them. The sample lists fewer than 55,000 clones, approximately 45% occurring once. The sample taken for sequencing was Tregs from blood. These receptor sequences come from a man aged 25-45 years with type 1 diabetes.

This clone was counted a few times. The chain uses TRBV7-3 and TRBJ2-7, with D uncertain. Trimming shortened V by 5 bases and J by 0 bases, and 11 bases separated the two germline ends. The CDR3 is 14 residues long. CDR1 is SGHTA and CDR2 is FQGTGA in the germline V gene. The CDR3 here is CASSPEANSYEQYF. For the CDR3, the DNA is TGTGCCAGCAGCCCAGAAGCGAACTCCTACGAGCAGTACTTC.

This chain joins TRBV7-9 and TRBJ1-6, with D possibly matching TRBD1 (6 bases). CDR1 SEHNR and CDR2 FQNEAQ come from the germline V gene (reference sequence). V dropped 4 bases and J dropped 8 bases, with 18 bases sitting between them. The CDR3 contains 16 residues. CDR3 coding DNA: TGTGCCAGCAGCTCCACCTTAGGGGGGGCAGATTCACCCCTCCACTTT. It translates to CASSSTLGGADSPLHF.

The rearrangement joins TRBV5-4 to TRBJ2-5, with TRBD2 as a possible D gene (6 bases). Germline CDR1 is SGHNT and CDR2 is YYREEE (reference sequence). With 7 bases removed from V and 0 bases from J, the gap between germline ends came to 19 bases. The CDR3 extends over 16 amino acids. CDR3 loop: CASGSGIGRYQETQYF. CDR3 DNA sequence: TGTGCCAGCGGCTCGGGAATAGGGAGGTACCAAGAGACCCAGTACTTC.

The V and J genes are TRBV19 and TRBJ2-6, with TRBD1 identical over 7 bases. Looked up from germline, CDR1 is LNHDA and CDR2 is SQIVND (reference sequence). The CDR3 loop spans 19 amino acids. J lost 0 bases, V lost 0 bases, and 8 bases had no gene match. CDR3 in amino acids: CASSIDGTAINSGANVLTF. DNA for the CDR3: TGTGCCAGTAGTATAGATGGGACAGCTATAAACTCTGGGGCCAACGTCCTGACTTTC.

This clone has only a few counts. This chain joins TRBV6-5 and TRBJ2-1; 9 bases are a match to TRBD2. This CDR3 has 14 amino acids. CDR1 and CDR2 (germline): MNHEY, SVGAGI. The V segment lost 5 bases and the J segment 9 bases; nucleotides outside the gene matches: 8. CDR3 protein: CASSRLAGDGEQFF. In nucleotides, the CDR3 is TGTGCCAGCAGTCGATTAGCGGGAGACGGTGAGCAGTTCTTC.

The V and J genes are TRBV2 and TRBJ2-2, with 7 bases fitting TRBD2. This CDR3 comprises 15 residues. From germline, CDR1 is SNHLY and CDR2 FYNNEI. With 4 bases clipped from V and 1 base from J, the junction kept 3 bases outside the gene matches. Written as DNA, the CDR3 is TGTGCCAGCAGTGGGGACTACCGGAACACCGGGGAGCTGTTTTTT. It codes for CASSGDYRNTGELFF. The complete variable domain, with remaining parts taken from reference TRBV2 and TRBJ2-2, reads EPEVTQTPSHQVTQMGQEVILRCVPISNHLYFYWYRQILGQKVEFLVSFYNNEISEKSEIFDDQFSVERPDGSNFTLKIRSTKLEDSAMYFCASSGDYRNTGELFFGEGSRLTVL.

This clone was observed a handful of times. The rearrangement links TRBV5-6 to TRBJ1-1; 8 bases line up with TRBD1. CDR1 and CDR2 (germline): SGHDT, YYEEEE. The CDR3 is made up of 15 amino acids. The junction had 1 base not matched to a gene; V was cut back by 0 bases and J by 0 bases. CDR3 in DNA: TGTGCCAGCAGCTTGGTGGACAGGGTGAACACTGAAGCTTTCTTT. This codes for CASSLVDRVNTEAFF.

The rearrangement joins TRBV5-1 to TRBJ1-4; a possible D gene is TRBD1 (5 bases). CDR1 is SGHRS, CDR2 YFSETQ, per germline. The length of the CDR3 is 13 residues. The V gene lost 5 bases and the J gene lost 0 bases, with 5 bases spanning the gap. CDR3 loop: CASRTATNEKLFF. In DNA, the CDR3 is TGCGCCAGCAGGACAGCAACTAATGAAAAACTGTTTTTT.

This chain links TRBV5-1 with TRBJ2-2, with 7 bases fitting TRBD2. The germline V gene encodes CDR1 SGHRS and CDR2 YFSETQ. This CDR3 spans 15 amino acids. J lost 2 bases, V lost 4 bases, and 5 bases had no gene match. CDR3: CASSPLAVNTGELFF. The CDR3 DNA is TGCGCCAGCAGCCCTCTAGCGGTTAACACCGGGGAGCTGTTTTTT.

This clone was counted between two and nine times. Here the CDR3 DNA reads TGTGCCAGCTCACGGGCAGGGGGACAAGAGACCCAGTACTTC. It specifies CASSRAGGQETQYF. V is TRBV18 and J is TRBJ2-5, with TRBD1 identical over 7 bases. The V gene's germline CDR1 is KGHSH and CDR2 LQKENI. The J segment lost 2 bases and the V segment lost 4 bases, leaving 4 bases of the junction unmatched. This CDR3 is built from 14 residues.

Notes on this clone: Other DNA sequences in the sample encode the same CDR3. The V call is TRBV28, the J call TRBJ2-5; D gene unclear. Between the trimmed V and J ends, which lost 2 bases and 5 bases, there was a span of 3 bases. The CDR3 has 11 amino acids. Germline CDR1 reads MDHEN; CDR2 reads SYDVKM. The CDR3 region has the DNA TGTGCCAGCAGTTTACGGGAGACCCAGTACTTC. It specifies CASSLRETQYF.

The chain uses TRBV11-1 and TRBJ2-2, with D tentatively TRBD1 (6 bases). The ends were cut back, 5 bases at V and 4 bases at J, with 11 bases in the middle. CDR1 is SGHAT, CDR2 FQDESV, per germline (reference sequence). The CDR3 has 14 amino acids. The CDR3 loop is CASSPDRITGELFF. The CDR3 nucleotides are TGTGCCAGCAGCCCCGACAGGATCACCGGGGAGCTGTTTTTT.

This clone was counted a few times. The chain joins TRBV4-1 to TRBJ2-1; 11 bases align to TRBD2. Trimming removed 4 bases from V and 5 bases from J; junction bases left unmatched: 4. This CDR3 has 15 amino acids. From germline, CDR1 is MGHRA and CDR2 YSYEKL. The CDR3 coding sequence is TGCGCCAGCAGCCTATTAGCGGGAGGGAACAATGAGCAGTTCTTC. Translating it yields CASSLLAGGNNEQFF.

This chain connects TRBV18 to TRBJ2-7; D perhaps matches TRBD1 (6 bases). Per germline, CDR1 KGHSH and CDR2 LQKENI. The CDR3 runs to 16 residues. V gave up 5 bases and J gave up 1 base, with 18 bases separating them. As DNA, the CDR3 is TGTGCCAGCTCAAACACGCTTCTGGGGGCGTCCTACGAGCAGTACTTC. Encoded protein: CASSNTLLGASYEQYF. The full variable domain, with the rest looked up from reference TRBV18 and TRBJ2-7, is NAGVMQNPRHLVRRRGQEARLRCSPMKGHSHVYWYRQLPEEGLKFMVYLQKENIIDESGMPKERFSAEFPKEGPSILRIQQVVRGDSAAYFCASSNTLLGASYEQYFGPGTRLTVT.

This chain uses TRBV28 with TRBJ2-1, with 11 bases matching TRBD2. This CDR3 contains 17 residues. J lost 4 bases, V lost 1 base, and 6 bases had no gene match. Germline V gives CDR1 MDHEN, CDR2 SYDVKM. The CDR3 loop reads CASSLSLASGRYNEQFF. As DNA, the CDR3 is TGTGCCAGCAGTTTATCCTTAGCTAGCGGGAGGTACAATGAGCAGTTCTTC.

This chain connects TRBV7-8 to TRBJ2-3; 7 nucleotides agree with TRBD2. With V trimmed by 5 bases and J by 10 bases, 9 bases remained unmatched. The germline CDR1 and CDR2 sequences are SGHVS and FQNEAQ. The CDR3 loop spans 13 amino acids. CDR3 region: CASSRERESSQYF. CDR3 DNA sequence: TGTGCCAGCAGCCGCGAGCGGGAATCGTCGCAGTATTTT.

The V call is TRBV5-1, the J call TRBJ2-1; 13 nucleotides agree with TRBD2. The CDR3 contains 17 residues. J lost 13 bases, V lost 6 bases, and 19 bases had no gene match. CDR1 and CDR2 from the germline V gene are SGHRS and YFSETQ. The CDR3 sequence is CASKGQGRGLAGARQFF. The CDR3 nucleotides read TGCGCCAGCAAAGGACAGGGGCGAGGACTAGCGGGAGCCCGCCAGTTCTTC.

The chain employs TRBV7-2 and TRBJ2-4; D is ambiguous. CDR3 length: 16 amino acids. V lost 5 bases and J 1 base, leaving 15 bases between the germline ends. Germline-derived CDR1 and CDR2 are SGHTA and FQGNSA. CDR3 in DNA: TGTGCCAGCAGCCCCAGGTCACGGCTCGCCAAAAACATTCAGTACTTC. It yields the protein CASSPRSRLAKNIQYF. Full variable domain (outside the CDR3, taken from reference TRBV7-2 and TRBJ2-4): GAGVSQSPSNKVTEKGKDVELRCDPISGHTALYWYRQSLGQGLEFLIYFQGNSAPDKSGLPSDRFSAERTGGSVSTLTIQRTQQEDSAVYLCASSPRSRLAKNIQYFGAGTRLSVL.

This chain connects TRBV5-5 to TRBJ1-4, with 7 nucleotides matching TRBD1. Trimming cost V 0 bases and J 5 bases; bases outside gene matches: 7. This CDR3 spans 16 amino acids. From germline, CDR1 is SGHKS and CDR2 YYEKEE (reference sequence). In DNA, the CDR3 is TGTGCCAGCAGCTTGGACAGGGGCGAGGCGAATGAAAAACTGTTTTTT. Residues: CASSLDRGEANEKLFF.

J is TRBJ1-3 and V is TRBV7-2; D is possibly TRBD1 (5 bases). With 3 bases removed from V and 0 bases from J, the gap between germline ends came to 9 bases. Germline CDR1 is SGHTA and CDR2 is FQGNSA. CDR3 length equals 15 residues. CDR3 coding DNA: TGTGCCAGCAGCTTTGGGGCGAGCTCTGGAAACACCATATATTTT. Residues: CASSFGASSGNTIYF.

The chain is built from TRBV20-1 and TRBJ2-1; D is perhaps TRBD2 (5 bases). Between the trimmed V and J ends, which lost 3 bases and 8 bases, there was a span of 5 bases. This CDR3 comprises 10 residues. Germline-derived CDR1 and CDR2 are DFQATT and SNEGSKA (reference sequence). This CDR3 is CSARRDEQFF. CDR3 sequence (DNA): TGCAGTGCTAGGAGGGATGAGCAGTTCTTC.